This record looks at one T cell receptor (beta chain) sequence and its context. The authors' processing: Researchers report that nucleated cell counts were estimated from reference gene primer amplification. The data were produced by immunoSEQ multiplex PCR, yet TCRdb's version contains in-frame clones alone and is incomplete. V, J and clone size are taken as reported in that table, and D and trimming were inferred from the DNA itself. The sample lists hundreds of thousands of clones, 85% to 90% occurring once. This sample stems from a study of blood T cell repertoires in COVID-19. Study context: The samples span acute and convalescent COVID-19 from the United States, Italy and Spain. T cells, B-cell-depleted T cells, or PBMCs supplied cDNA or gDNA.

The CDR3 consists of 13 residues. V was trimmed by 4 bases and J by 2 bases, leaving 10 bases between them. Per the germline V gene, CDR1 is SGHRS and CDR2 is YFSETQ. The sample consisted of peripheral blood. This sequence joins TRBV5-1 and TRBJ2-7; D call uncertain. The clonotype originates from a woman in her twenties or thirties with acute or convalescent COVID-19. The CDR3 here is CASSPGLPYEQYF. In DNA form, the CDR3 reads TGCGCCAGCAGCCCAGGCCTACCCTACGAGCAGTACTTC.